The TCR beta chain described here comes from a study of blood T cell repertoires in COVID-19. Whole-study context: The United States, Italy and Spain were the sources of the acute and convalescent COVID-19 samples. Sources were T cells, B-cell-depleted T cells, or PBMCs; the material itself was cDNA or gDNA.

As processed by the authors: By means of reference gene primer amplification, nucleated cell counts were estimated. Repertoires were generated with immunoSEQ multiplex PCR, while TCRdb's copy carries only in-frame clones and drops some. V, J and clone size are taken as reported in that table, and D and trimming were inferred from the DNA itself. This sample has 200,000 to 300,000 clones, with around 86% found just once. CDR3 size: 14 residues. V was pared by 3 bases and J by 5 bases, with 14 bases between. Looked up from germline, CDR1 is ENHRY and CDR2 is SYGVKD. The TCR originated in a woman aged 70-85 years with active or convalescent COVID-19. This sequence joins TRBV10-3 and TRBJ2-7; maybe TRBD1 (6 bases). Material for sequencing was peripheral blood. Written as DNA, the CDR3 is TGTGCCATCAGTGATACGACAGGCTGGGACGAGCAGTACTTC. It yields the protein CAISDTTGWDEQYF.